This T cell receptor beta chain was captured by sequencing in a study of T cells in localized non-small cell lung cancer. Whole-study findings and limits: The greatest T cell clonality was found in uninvolved adjacent lung (higher than in tumor). Appearance in adjacent lung was seen for a median 57 of the top 100 tumor clones.

Only in-frame clones appear in the TCRdb table, and some are missing; sequencing was by immunoSEQ multiplex PCR. The table shows 40,000 to 65,000 clones, with about 87% occurring only once. As for this clone: The antigen remains undetermined.

Germline CDR1 SGHTA, CDR2 FQGTGA. The CDR3 length is 16 residues. Unmatched junction bases numbered 4, after V lost 2 bases and J lost 1 base. Specimen: PBMCs, collected before any cancer treatment. The receptor was isolated from a female donor with stage II lung adenocarcinoma. V is TRBV7-3 and J is TRBJ2-2; 7 bases map to TRBD2. CDR3 amino acids: CASSLPSGLNTGELFF. Written as DNA, the CDR3 is TGTGCCAGCAGCTTACCTAGCGGTCTGAACACCGGGGAGCTGTTTTTT.